These 20 T cell receptor beta chains were all obtained from the same sample, sequenced in a study of cytotoxic CD8 clonotypes in ibrutinib-treated CLL. Assay used: immunoSEQ multiplex PCR; TCRdb lists only in-frame clones, some missing. The repertoire holds tens of thousands of clones, 75% to 90% seen once, with about 38% in the top ten. The source material was PBMCs, sampled after 24 months of ibrutinib treatment. The receptor set was obtained from a human donor with chronic lymphocytic leukemia.

About this clone itself: Distinct nucleotide sequences in the sample also encode this CDR3. This chain joins TRBV11-2 and TRBJ2-3; D gene ambiguous. The V and J ends lost 5 bases and 2 bases respectively, with 5 bases between them. This CDR3 spans 12 amino acids. Germline V gene lookup returns CDR1 SGHAT and CDR2 FQNNGV. The CDR3 reads CASSTYTDTQYF. The DNA for the CDR3 is TGTGCCAGCAGCACGTACACAGATACGCAGTATTTT.

This sequence joins TRBV7-8 and TRBJ2-7; D is perhaps TRBD2 (6 bases). The CDR3 runs to 15 residues. Trimming removed 3 bases at V and 2 bases at J, with 14 bases between. CDR1 and CDR2 (germline): SGHVS, FQNEAQ. CDR3 bases: TGTGCCAGCAGCTTCGACGGGACTCGTCCCTACGAGCAGTACTTC. Translated, it gives CASSFDGTRPYEQYF.

The genes are TRBV27 and TRBJ2-1; the D is unclear. Between the trimmed V and J ends, which lost 3 bases and 2 bases, there was a span of 5 bases. This CDR3 comprises 13 residues. CDR1 and CDR2 from the germline V gene are MNHEY and SMNVEV (reference sequence). CDR3 in amino acids: CASSFSTYNEQFF. DNA for the CDR3: TGTGCCAGCAGTTTCAGTACCTACAATGAGCAGTTCTTC.

The chain carries TRBV4-2 and TRBJ2-3; D remains ambiguous. CDR3 length equals 15 residues. Trimming shortened V by 0 bases and J by 6 bases, and 13 bases separated the two germline ends. Germline assignment: CDR1 LGHNA and CDR2 YNFKEQ. CDR3 bases: TGTGCCAGCAGCCAAGATCTAGGAGCCGGGGATACGCAGTATTTT. It yields the protein CASSQDLGAGDTQYF.

V gene TRBV7-6 combines with J gene TRBJ2-5, with 7 bases matching TRBD2. Germline V CDR1 and CDR2: SGHVS, FNYEAQ. The CDR3 contains 18 residues. Trimming took 5 bases from V and 4 from J; bases not matched to a gene: 19. The CDR3 is CASSITGTFVGEGETQYF. CDR3 DNA: TGTGCCAGCAGCATAACCGGGACCTTTGTAGGGGAGGGAGAGACCCAGTACTTC.

The J gene is TRBJ2-7, the V gene TRBV6-6; D possibly corresponds to TRBD1 (5 bases). This CDR3 has 12 amino acids. Germline loops: CDR1 MNHNY, CDR2 SVGAGI (reference sequence). The V end was cut by 5 bases, the J end by 2 bases, with 7 bases between. CDR3 sequence: CASSRQTYEQYF. In nucleotides, the CDR3 is TGTGCCAGCAGTCGACAGACCTACGAGCAGTACTTC.

This clone was seen a few times. V is TRBV6-5 and J is TRBJ2-2; TRBD1 aligns across 7 bases. This CDR3 region has 15 residues. CDR1 is MNHEY, CDR2 SVGAGI, per germline. V gave up 3 bases and J gave up 0 bases; unmatched junction bases: 1. Here the CDR3 reads CASSYTGANTGELFF. In DNA form, the CDR3 reads TGTGCCAGCAGTTATACAGGGGCGAACACCGGGGAGCTGTTTTTT.

The chain joins TRBV6-4 to TRBJ2-3, with 10 bases matching TRBD1. The CDR3 totals 15 residues. CDR1 is MRHNA and CDR2 is SNTAGT in the germline V gene. V dropped 3 bases and J dropped 6; count of bases not matched to a gene: 6. The CDR3 DNA reads as TGTGCCAGCAGTGAGGGGACAGGGGTTTCGGATACGCAGTATTTT. Amino acid sequence: CASSEGTGVSDTQYF.

The J gene is TRBJ1-3, the V gene TRBV4-3; possible D gene TRBD1, 6 bases. The CDR3 length is 16 residues. Germline V gives CDR1 LGHNA, CDR2 YSLEER. Between the trimmed V and J ends, which lost 4 bases and 4 bases, there was a span of 17 bases. The CDR3 nucleotides read TGCGCCAGCAGCCCCACCACAACAGGGATCGGAAACACCATATATTTT. Residues: CASSPTTTGIGNTIYF.

The V call is TRBV29-1, the J call TRBJ2-3; TRBD1 or TRBD2 may be the D gene (5 bases each). CDR1 is SQVTM, CDR2 ANQGSEA, per germline. The CDR3 consists of 13 residues. V lost 5 bases, J lost 1 base, and 10 bases lay in between. As DNA, the CDR3 is TGCAGCGTTCGGGGCCCGGGCACAGATACGCAGTATTTT. Translated, it gives CSVRGPGTDTQYF.

This chain uses TRBV6-1 with TRBJ2-7; D call uncertain. Germline V gene data show CDR1 as MNHNS and CDR2 as SASEGT. This CDR3 has 11 residues. V shed 8 bases and J shed 7 bases, with 12 bases lying between them. The CDR3 region is CASETVLEQYF. In DNA, the CDR3 is TGTGCCAGCGAAACCGTGTTAGAGCAGTACTTC.

This clone was observed at least ten times. The chain recombines TRBV2 with TRBJ2-5; maybe TRBD1 (6 bases). V lost 2 bases and J 3 bases, leaving 22 bases between the germline ends. Germline V gene sequence: CDR1 SNHLY, CDR2 FYNNEI. The length of the CDR3 is 18 residues. CDR3: CASSEKRIGTTNKETQYF. In nucleotides, the CDR3 is TGTGCCAGCAGTGAAAAGAGAATAGGGACAACAAACAAAGAGACCCAGTACTTC. Using reference TRBV2 and TRBJ2-5 for the parts outside the CDR3, the full variable domain is EPEVTQTPSHQVTQMGQEVILRCVPISNHLYFYWYRQILGQKVEFLVSFYNNEISEKSEIFDDQFSVERPDGSNFTLKIRSTKLEDSAMYFCASSEKRIGTTNKETQYFGPGTRLLVL.

This rearrangement joins TRBV18 to TRBJ2-2; 9 nucleotides line up with TRBD2. The CDR3 contains 17 residues. Germline-derived CDR1 and CDR2 are KGHSH and LQKENI. The V segment lost 1 base and the J segment 4 bases; nucleotides outside the gene matches: 7. The chain's CDR3 is CASSPLRLAEITGELFF. The CDR3, as DNA: TGTGCCAGCTCACCACTACGACTAGCGGAGATCACCGGGGAGCTGTTTTTT.

The CDR3 sequence: CSAGERLSYEQYF. The CDR3 coding sequence is TGCAGCGCTGGGGAGCGTCTGTCCTACGAGCAGTACTTC. This chain uses TRBV29-1 with TRBJ2-7; D is possibly TRBD2 (5 bases). The ends were cut back, 7 bases at V and 1 base at J, with 14 bases in the middle. The CDR3 is 13 residues long. The V gene's germline CDR1 is SQVTM and CDR2 ANQGSEA.

The chain combines TRBV2 with TRBJ1-2, with 8 bases matching TRBD1. Germline CDR1 reads SNHLY; CDR2 reads FYNNEI. With V trimmed by 4 bases and J by 7 bases, 11 bases remained unmatched. The CDR3 is 15 residues long. The CDR3 DNA reads as TGTGCCAGCAGTGCCAATGGACAGGGATTGGGTGGCTACACCTTC. Encoded protein: CASSANGQGLGGYTF.

This clone appeared once. The CDR3 nucleotides read TGTGCCAGCAAAAGTACGGCGGGGGCGAGGTTCTACGAGCAGTACTTC. Translation: CASKSTAGARFYEQYF. The rearrangement uses TRBV28 and TRBJ2-7; tentative D call: TRBD2 (7 bases). Germline CDR1 is MDHEN and CDR2 is SYDVKM. V lost 7 bases and J lost 3, with 22 bases in between. This CDR3 contains 16 residues.

This chain uses TRBV7-2 with TRBJ2-6; D is perhaps TRBD1 (6 bases). CDR3 size: 16 residues. CDR1 is SGHTA and CDR2 is FQGNSA in the germline V gene. V was clipped by 1 base and J by 5 bases, with 12 bases between them. For the CDR3, the DNA is TGTGCCAGCAGCTTAGGACAGGCCGTCCGGGCCAACGTCCTGACTTTC. Encoded protein: CASSLGQAVRANVLTF.

The chain links TRBV7-6 to TRBJ2-6; perhaps TRBD1 as D (6 bases). CDR1 is SGHVS and CDR2 is FNYEAQ in the germline V gene. The CDR3 extends over 19 amino acids. The germline V and J ends were trimmed by 1 base and 1 base, with 17 bases remaining between them. CDR3 amino acids: CASSLDPAGVLSGANVLTF. DNA for the CDR3: TGTGCCAGCAGCTTAGATCCGGCAGGGGTCCTTTCTGGGGCCAACGTCCTGACTTTC.

With respect to this clone: One end of the junction fails to match germline, which may point to a read error. The chain recombines TRBV19 with TRBJ1-1; D might be TRBD1 (5 bases). This CDR3 has 16 residues. CDR1 and CDR2 (germline): LNHDA, SQIVND (reference sequence). In DNA form, the CDR3 reads TGTGCCAGTAGTGAAGGACCTCCCGGGGCGAACCCTGAAGCTTTCTTT. Its translation: CASSEGPPGANPEAFF.

This chain uses TRBV4-2 with TRBJ2-7; the D call may be TRBD1 or TRBD2 (5 bases each). The CDR3 extends over 14 amino acids. V dropped 0 bases and J dropped 2 bases, with 8 bases sitting between them. Germline values: CDR1 LGHNA, CDR2 YNFKEQ. CDR3 DNA sequence: TGTGCCAGCAGCCAAGATCTGGGGGCCTACGAGCAGTACTTC. Its translation is CASSQDLGAYEQYF.